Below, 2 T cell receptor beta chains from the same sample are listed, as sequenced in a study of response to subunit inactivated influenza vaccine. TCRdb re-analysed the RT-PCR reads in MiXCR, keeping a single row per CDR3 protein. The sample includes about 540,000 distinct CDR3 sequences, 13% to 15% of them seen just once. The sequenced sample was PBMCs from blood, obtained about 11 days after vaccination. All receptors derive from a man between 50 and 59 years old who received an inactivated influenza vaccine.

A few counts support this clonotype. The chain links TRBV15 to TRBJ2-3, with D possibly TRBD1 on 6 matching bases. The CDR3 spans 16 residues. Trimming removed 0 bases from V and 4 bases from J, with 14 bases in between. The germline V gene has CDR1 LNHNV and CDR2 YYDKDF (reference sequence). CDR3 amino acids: CATSRDRQGRADTQYF. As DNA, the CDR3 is TGTGCCACCAGCAGAGATCGGCAGGGGCGAGCAGATACGCAGTATTTT. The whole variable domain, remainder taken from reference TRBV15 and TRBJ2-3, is DAMVIQNPRYQVTQFGKPVTLSCSQTLNHNVMYWYQQKSSQAPKLLFHYYDKDFNNEADTPDNFQSRRPNTSFCFLDIRSPGLGDTAMYLCATSRDRQGRADTQYFGPGTRLTVL.

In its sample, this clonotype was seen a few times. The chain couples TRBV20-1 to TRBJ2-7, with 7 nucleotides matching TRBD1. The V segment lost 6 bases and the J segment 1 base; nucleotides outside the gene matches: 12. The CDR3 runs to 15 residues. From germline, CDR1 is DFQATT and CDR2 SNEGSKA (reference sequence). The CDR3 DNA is TGCAGTGCCACCAACAGGGGTAGGGCATCCTACGAGCAGTACTTC. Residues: CSATNRGRASYEQYF.